This TCR beta chain was sequenced during a study of Ad26.COV2.S vaccination and SARS-CoV-2 variants. There are 14 residues in the CDR3. Germline CDR1 reads SGHKS; CDR2 reads YYEKEE (reference sequence). V lost 1 base and J lost 2, with 9 bases in between. Clones were read by immunoSEQ multiplex PCR, and TCRdb kept only the in-frame ones, dropping some. The sample has approximately 280,000 clones; over 75% are singletons. Noted treatment: some 20 received Ad26.COV2.S at low or high dose, single or two shots; a few received placebo; per-sample allocation not given. Sampling was done on day 63 after the first vaccine or placebo injection.

The chain joins TRBV5-5 to TRBJ1-1, with D possibly matching TRBD1 (6 bases). This receptor was taken from a person aged 18 to 65 who received the Ad26.COV2.S COVID-19 vaccine or a placebo. The input for sequencing was peripheral blood, taken in a trial of Ad26.COV2.S vaccine versus placebo. CDR3 protein: CASSLSGVNTEAFF. The CDR3 nucleotides are TGTGCCAGCAGCTTGTCAGGGGTAAACACTGAAGCTTTCTTT. Together with reference TRBV5-5 and TRBJ1-1, the CDR3 gives the full variable domain: DAGVTQSPTHLIKTRGQQVTLRCSPISGHKSVSWYQQVLGQGPQFIFQYYEKEERGRGNFPDRFSARQFPNYSSELNVNALLLGDSALYLCASSLSGVNTEAFFGQGTRLTVV.